The source of this T cell receptor (beta chain) is a study of cytomegalovirus exposure and HLA in healthy donors. Study details: Early released data had tens of millions of unique TCRs, all coming from HLA-typed donors. The study, taken as a whole, reports: Later analysis revealed greater clonal expansion in HLA-associated TCR beta chains than in equally common others. Rare sequences made up most TCRs, while some public TCRs were found in many donors.

The PCR contained 60 Vbeta and 13 Jbeta primers. Per the original methods: Unique TCR beta chains totaled about 78 million in a later count, with approximately 11 million of them shared. The repertoire was sequenced with immunoSEQ multiplex PCR; TCRdb's copy has only in-frame clones and lacks some. That table gives V, J and clone size, and the DNA gave D and trimming. The data show 150,000 to 200,000 clones, 75% to 90% seen once. Concerning this clone: Its antigen is currently unknown.

Germline V gives CDR1 MDHEN, CDR2 SYDVKM. V gave up 3 bases and J gave up 1 base, with 12 bases separating them. The CDR3 spans 16 residues. The source of this sequence is a boy aged 2 to 9 in good health and CMV-seronegative. Sequences were obtained from PBMCs. The rearrangement uses TRBV28 and TRBJ2-2, with D uncertain. This chain's CDR3 is CASSFGGVGNTGELFF. CDR3 DNA sequence: TGTGCCAGCAGTTTTGGTGGAGTGGGGAACACCGGGGAGCTGTTTTTT.